The subject of this entry is one T cell receptor beta chain. Antigen unknown. CDR3 length equals 13 residues. Germline values: CDR1 SQVTM, CDR2 ANQGSEA. The V gene end was trimmed by 3 bases and the J gene end by 2 bases; junction bases not matched to a gene: 2. The data stem from a study of Ad26.COV2.S vaccination and SARS-CoV-2 variants. Study results and caveats: People who got the vaccine or the placebo had similar non-spike TCR breadth.

Repertoires were generated with immunoSEQ multiplex PCR, while TCRdb's copy carries only in-frame clones and drops some. The data contain hundreds of thousands of clones, more than 80% of them singletons. Specified treatment: over 15 received Ad26.COV2.S at low or high dose, single or two shots; a few received placebo; per-sample allocation not given. It was on day 63 after the first vaccine or placebo injection that samples were taken. This TCR was recovered from a person between 18 and 65 years old who received the Ad26.COV2.S COVID-19 vaccine or a placebo. Sample: peripheral blood, taken in a trial of Ad26.COV2.S vaccine versus placebo. The chain employs TRBV29-1 and TRBJ2-3; 7 nucleotides match TRBD2. The DNA of the CDR3 is TGCAGCGTTGAGGGACTACACACAGATACGCAGTATTTT. Protein product: CSVEGLHTDTQYF.